Listed here are 8 T cell receptor beta chains from one sample, sequenced in a study of T cell responses to AZD1222 COVID-19 vaccine. Sequencing used immunoSEQ multiplex PCR; TCRdb keeps in-frame clones, though not all of them. The top ten clones hold 7% to 9.5% of a sample with 200,000 or so clones, approximately 94% of them seen once. The sample was peripheral blood, taken on day 0 of AZD1222 vaccination. The receptors were gathered from an adult in good health.

In regard to this clone: One junction end disagrees with the germline gene, perhaps due to a read error. V gene TRBV7-7 combines with J gene TRBJ2-3, with TRBD2 matching over 9 bases. CDR3 length: 16 amino acids. Germline V gives CDR1 SSHAT, CDR2 FNYEAQ (reference sequence). The CDR3 sequence: CASSLQLAGGTDTQYF. The CDR3 DNA is TGTGCTAGCAGCTTACAACTAGCGGGTGGCACAGATACGCAGTATTTT.

V is TRBV10-3 and J is TRBJ2-1; 10 bases map to TRBD2. The CDR3 is 17 amino acids. Germline V CDR1 and CDR2: ENHRY, SYGVKD. The ends lost 6 bases at V and 0 bases at J; junction bases unmatched: 8. CDR3 amino acids: CAIRPSGRGSSYNEQFF. CDR3 coding DNA: TGTGCCATCAGGCCTAGCGGGAGAGGCAGCTCCTACAATGAGCAGTTCTTC.

In nucleotides, the CDR3 is TGTGCCAGCGATCCGAGACTAGCGGGAACAGATACGCAGTATTTT. Its protein is CASDPRLAGTDTQYF. The chain recombines TRBV6-6 with TRBJ2-3; 11 bases are shared with TRBD2. The CDR3 totals 15 residues. The trim removed 8 bases at V and 3 bases at J, leaving 7 bases unmatched. CDR1 MNHNY and CDR2 SVGAGI come from the germline V gene (reference sequence).

V and J are TRBV7-3 and TRBJ1-6; 7 bases agree with TRBD1. Per the germline V gene, CDR1 is SGHTA and CDR2 is FQGTGA. Germline trimming cut 2 bases from V and 10 bases from J; bases unmatched to any gene: 8. The CDR3 sequence is 15 residues long. The CDR3 nucleotides are TGTGCCAGCAGCTTACGCGACAGGGCCAGGTCACCCCTCCACTTT. Translation gives CASSLRDRARSPLHF.

This sequence joins TRBV7-9 and TRBJ2-3, with 7 bases that match TRBD1. The CDR3 has 15 amino acids. Trimming removed 5 bases from V and 0 bases from J; junction bases left unmatched: 5. Germline V gene sequence: CDR1 SEHNR, CDR2 FQNEAQ (reference sequence). The CDR3 loop reads CASSKGQSSTDTQYF. The CDR3 bases are TGTGCCAGCAGCAAGGGACAGTCTAGCACAGATACGCAGTATTTT. The whole variable domain, filled in from reference TRBV7-9 and TRBJ2-3, reads DTGVSQNPRHKITKRGQNVTFRCDPISEHNRLYWYRQTLGQGPEFLTYFQNEAQLEKSRLLSDRFSAERPKGSFSTLEIQRTEQGDSAMYLCASSKGQSSTDTQYFGPGTRLTVL.

CDR3 sequence reads: CATSRGGRGTSEEETQYF. CDR3 bases: TGTGCCACCAGCAGAGGCGGAAGGGGGACTAGCGAGGAAGAGACCCAGTACTTC. The chain uses TRBV15 and TRBJ2-5; 10 positions match TRBD2. J was trimmed by 3 bases and V by 1 base; bases with no gene match: 11. The CDR3 loop spans 18 amino acids. Germline-derived CDR1 and CDR2 are LNHNV and YYDKDF (reference sequence).

The chain is built from TRBV19 and TRBJ2-7, with 12 bases lining up with TRBD1. V lost 5 bases, J lost 6 bases, and 8 bases stayed unmatched. Germline values: CDR1 LNHDA, CDR2 SQIVND (reference sequence). The CDR3 is made up of 15 amino acids. CDR3 bases: TGTGCCAGTAGTCTGGGGGACAGGGGGCTAACCGAGCAGTACTTC. It translates to CASSLGDRGLTEQYF.

The gene calls are TRBV28 and TRBJ2-3; 8 bases align to TRBD2. The germline gives CDR1 MDHEN, CDR2 SYDVKM. The CDR3 totals 15 residues. The V gene end was trimmed by 6 bases and the J gene end by 3 bases; junction bases not matched to a gene: 8. CDR3 in DNA: TGTGCCAGCAGCCAGCGGGAGTTGGGGACAGATACGCAGTATTTT. This codes for CASSQRELGTDTQYF.